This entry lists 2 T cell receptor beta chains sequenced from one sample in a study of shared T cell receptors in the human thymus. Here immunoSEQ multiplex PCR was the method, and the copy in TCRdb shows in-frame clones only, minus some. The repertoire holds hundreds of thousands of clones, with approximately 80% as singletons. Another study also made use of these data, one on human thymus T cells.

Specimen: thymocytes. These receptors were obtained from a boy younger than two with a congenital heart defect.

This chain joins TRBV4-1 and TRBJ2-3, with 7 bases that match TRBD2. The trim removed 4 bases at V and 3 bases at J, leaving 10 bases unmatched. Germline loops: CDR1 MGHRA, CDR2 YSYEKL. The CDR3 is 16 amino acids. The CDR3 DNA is TGCGCCAGCAGCCCTGAAGGGAGGGCCGTGACAGATACGCAGTATTTT. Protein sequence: CASSPEGRAVTDTQYF.

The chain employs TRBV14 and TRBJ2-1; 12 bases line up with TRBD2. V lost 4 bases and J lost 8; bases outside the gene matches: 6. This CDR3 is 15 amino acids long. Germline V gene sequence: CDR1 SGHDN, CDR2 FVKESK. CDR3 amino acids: CASSPRTSGVDEQFF. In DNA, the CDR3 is TGTGCCAGCAGCCCTCGGACTAGCGGGGTAGATGAGCAGTTCTTC.